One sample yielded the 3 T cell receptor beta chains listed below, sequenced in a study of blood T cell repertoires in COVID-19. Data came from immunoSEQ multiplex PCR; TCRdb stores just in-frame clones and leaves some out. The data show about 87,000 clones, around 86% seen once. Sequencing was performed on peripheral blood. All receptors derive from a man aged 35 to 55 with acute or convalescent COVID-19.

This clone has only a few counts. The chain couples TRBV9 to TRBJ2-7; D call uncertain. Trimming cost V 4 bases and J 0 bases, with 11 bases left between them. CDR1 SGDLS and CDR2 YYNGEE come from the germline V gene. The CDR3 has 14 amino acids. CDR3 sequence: CASSPPGRSYEQYF. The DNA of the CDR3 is TGTGCCAGCAGCCCCCCAGGCCGCTCCTACGAGCAGTACTTC.

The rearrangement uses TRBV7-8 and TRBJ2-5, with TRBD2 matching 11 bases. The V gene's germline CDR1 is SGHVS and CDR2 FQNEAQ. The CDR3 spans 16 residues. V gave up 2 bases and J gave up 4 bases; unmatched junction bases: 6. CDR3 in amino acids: CASSLTSGSRLETQYF. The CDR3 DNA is TGTGCCAGCAGCTTAACTAGCGGGAGTAGGTTAGAGACCCAGTACTTC.

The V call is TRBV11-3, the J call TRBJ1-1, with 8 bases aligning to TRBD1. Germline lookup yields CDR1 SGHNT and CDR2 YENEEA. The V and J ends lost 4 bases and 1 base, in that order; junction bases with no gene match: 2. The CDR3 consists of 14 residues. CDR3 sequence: CASSSGGRNTEAFF. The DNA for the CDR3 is TGTGCCAGCAGCTCAGGGGGCAGGAACACTGAAGCTTTCTTT.